This passage covers 7 T cell receptor beta chains from one sample sequenced in a study of identifying expanded T cells in peripheral blood. The method was immunoSEQ multiplex PCR; TCRdb's version includes in-frame clones alone and lacks a portion of them. The sample gives tens of thousands of clones, about 80% of which show up once; roughly a sixth is in the top ten. Source material: blood. The source is a person aged 18 to 75 in good health.

The chain couples TRBV19 to TRBJ1-6; the D is unclear. CDR3 length: 14 residues. The V end lost 6 bases, the J end lost 6 bases, and 12 bases lay between the germline ends. Germline V gene data show CDR1 as LNHDA and CDR2 as SQIVND (reference sequence). This CDR3 is CASSIGGSNSPLHF. Here the CDR3 DNA reads TGTGCCAGTAGCATCGGAGGGAGTAATTCACCCCTCCACTTT.

This clone was seen just once. The genes are TRBV6-5 and TRBJ2-2; D is perhaps TRBD1 (6 bases). Germline lookup yields CDR1 MNHEY and CDR2 SVGAGI. The CDR3 has 14 amino acids. Trimming shortened V by 10 bases and J by 2 bases, and 14 bases separated the two germline ends. CDR3 sequence (DNA): TGTGCCACCAATAGCAGGGGAAACACCGGGGAGCTGTTTTTT. Amino acids: CATNSRGNTGELFF.

V usage is TRBV7-2 and J usage is TRBJ2-5; 7 bases match TRBD1. J gave up 5 bases and V 1 base, and 16 bases lay outside the gene matches. Per germline, CDR1 SGHTA and CDR2 FQGNSA. There are 18 residues in the CDR3. The CDR3 sequence: CASSLDFIGRGRRETQYF. CDR3 coding DNA: TGTGCCAGCAGCTTAGATTTTATTGGTAGGGGGCGCAGGGAGACCCAGTACTTC.

This chain connects TRBV30 to TRBJ2-3; D perhaps matches TRBD1 (6 bases). The CDR3 loop spans 14 amino acids. Germline CDR1 is GTSNPN and CDR2 is SVGIG (reference sequence). Trimming stripped 7 bases from V and 3 bases from J, with 17 bases between. CDR3 amino acids: CAFSSGQGTDTQYF. For the CDR3, the DNA is TGTGCCTTTTCCTCCGGGCAGGGGACAGATACGCAGTATTTT.

This rearrangement joins TRBV30 to TRBJ2-3; no definite D call. The V gene's germline CDR1 is GTSNPN and CDR2 SVGIG (reference sequence). The V gene lost 0 bases and the J gene lost 2 bases, with 9 bases spanning the gap. This CDR3 has 14 amino acids. CDR3 sequence reads: CAWSVWSSTDTQYF. As DNA, the CDR3 is TGTGCCTGGAGTGTTTGGAGCTCCACAGATACGCAGTATTTT.

The V gene is TRBV6-6, the J gene TRBJ1-1; 7 bases match TRBD1. Per germline, CDR1 MNHNY and CDR2 SVGAGI (reference sequence). The junction had 2 bases not matched to a gene; V was cut back by 5 bases and J by 11 bases. The length of the CDR3 is 10 residues. The CDR3 nucleotides read TGTGCCAGCAGTGACAGGGCCGCTTTCTTT. It codes for CASSDRAAFF.

The rearrangement joins TRBV5-1 to TRBJ1-1; D call uncertain. From germline, CDR1 is SGHRS and CDR2 YFSETQ. This CDR3 comprises 14 residues. Trimming stripped 5 bases from V and 2 bases from J, with 13 bases between. The CDR3 here is CASRVWDGNTEAFF. CDR3 sequence (DNA): TGCGCCAGCAGGGTTTGGGATGGAAACACTGAAGCTTTCTTT.